The 23 T cell receptor beta chains below were found in one sample sequenced in a study of blood T cell repertoires in COVID-19. The repertoire was sequenced with immunoSEQ multiplex PCR; TCRdb's copy has only in-frame clones and lacks some. The sample has around 160,000 clones, about 80% seen once; the top ten hold roughly 9.6%. Sequences were obtained from PBMCs or T cells enriched from blood (not recorded which). The receptors were sampled from a man between 45 and 60 years old who had recovered from COVID-19.

The rearrangement links TRBV6-4 to TRBJ2-1; 8 bases agree with TRBD1. V dropped 4 bases and J dropped 1; count of bases not matched to a gene: 6. The germline V gene encodes CDR1 MRHNA and CDR2 SNTAGT. This CDR3 is 16 amino acids long. The CDR3 region has the DNA TGTGCCAGCAGTGGATACAGGGGGGCATCCTACAATGAGCAGTTCTTC. The encoded protein is CASSGYRGASYNEQFF.

The chain employs TRBV18 and TRBJ2-3; D is ambiguous. The CDR3 runs 14 residues. The germline CDR1 and CDR2 sequences are KGHSH and LQKENI. Trimming removed 1 base from V and 0 bases from J, with 5 bases in between. Here the CDR3 DNA reads TGTGCCAGCTCACCACTACAGAGCACAGATACGCAGTATTTT. This gives the protein CASSPLQSTDTQYF.

The genes are TRBV5-4 and TRBJ2-5; 9 bases agree with TRBD2. CDR1 SGHNT and CDR2 YYREEE come from the germline V gene (reference sequence). V shed 0 bases and J 4 bases; nucleotides not matched to a gene: 1. The CDR3 is made up of 14 amino acids. The CDR3 here is CASSLGGGGETQYF. The CDR3 DNA reads TGTGCCAGCAGCTTGGGCGGGGGGGGAGAGACCCAGTACTTC. The entire variable domain, with the rest obtained from reference TRBV5-4 and TRBJ2-5, is as follows: ETGVTQSPTHLIKTRGQQVTLRCSSQSGHNTVSWYQQALGQGPQFIFQYYREEENGRGNFPPRFSGLQFPNYSSELNVNALELDDSALYLCASSLGGGGETQYFGPGTRLLVL.

The chain joins TRBV12-5 to TRBJ2-2; the match to TRBD2 covers 11 bases. CDR3 length: 17 residues. CDR1 is LGHNT and CDR2 is FRNRAP in the germline V gene. V dropped 4 bases and J dropped 5; count of bases not matched to a gene: 9. The CDR3 coding sequence is TGTGCTAGTGGTTCCGAATTACTAGCGGGAGTTACCGGGGAGCTGTTTTTT. As protein: CASGSELLAGVTGELFF. The full variable domain, in which reference TRBV12-5 and TRBJ2-2 provide the parts outside the CDR3, is DARVTQTPRHKVTEMGQEVTMRCQPILGHNTVFWYRQTMMQGLELLAYFRNRAPLDDSGMPKDRFSAEMPDATLATLKIQPSEPRDSAVYFCASGSELLAGVTGELFFGEGSRLTVL.

The chain is built from TRBV9 and TRBJ2-2; TRBD1 agrees at 10 bases. V gave up 6 bases and J gave up 6 bases; unmatched junction bases: 5. This CDR3 region has 14 residues. Germline CDR1 SGDLS, CDR2 YYNGEE. CDR3 nucleotides: TGTGCCAGCAACGGACAGGGGGTTTCCGGGGAGCTGTTTTTT. This sequence encodes CASNGQGVSGELFF.

This clone appeared once. The chain recombines TRBV5-1 with TRBJ1-4; the D is unclear. The CDR3 loop spans 15 amino acids. The V and J ends lost 1 base and 0 bases respectively, with 7 bases between them. Germline V gives CDR1 SGHRS, CDR2 YFSETQ. CDR3 sequence (DNA): TGCGCCAGCAGCTTGTTTGGAGCAACTAATGAAAAACTGTTTTTT. Amino acids: CASSLFGATNEKLFF.

The chain recombines TRBV19 with TRBJ2-4; 10 bases agree with TRBD2. Germline loops: CDR1 LNHDA, CDR2 SQIVND (reference sequence). V lost 1 base and J lost 15; bases outside the gene matches: 12. The CDR3 runs 15 residues. CDR3 loop: CASSIVTSGESSWYF. The CDR3 DNA reads TGTGCCAGTAGTATAGTTACTAGCGGGGAGAGTTCGTGGTACTTC.

The rearrangement links TRBV7-2 to TRBJ1-1; 8 nucleotides agree with TRBD1. The CDR3 runs 15 residues. Losses at the gene ends were 3 bases for V and 3 bases for J; bases not matched to a gene: 6. The germline CDR1 and CDR2 sequences are SGHTA and FQGNSA. The CDR3 spells CASSFRTGWDTEAFF. The DNA for the CDR3 is TGTGCCAGCAGCTTCAGGACAGGGTGGGACACTGAAGCTTTCTTT.

This chain connects TRBV5-4 to TRBJ1-4; 9 nucleotides align to TRBD1. From germline, CDR1 is SGHNT and CDR2 YYREEE (reference sequence). V lost 4 bases, J lost 6 bases, and 10 bases stayed unmatched. The CDR3 loop spans 16 amino acids. CDR3 residues: CASSPGQGRIDEKLFF. CDR3 bases: TGTGCCAGCAGCCCGGGACAGGGCCGGATTGATGAAAAACTGTTTTTT.

This clone came up a few times. This rearrangement joins TRBV15 to TRBJ1-2; D is uncertain. From germline, CDR1 is LNHNV and CDR2 YYDKDF (reference sequence). This CDR3 region has 15 residues. The V end was cut by 0 bases, the J end by 1 base, with 9 bases between. Here the CDR3 DNA reads TGTGCCACCAGCAGAGAGGGCCCCCTTAACTATGGCTACACCTTC. Translation: CATSREGPLNYGYTF.

The CDR3 here is CASSVLTGNPERYF. CDR3 DNA sequence: TGTGCCAGCAGTGTTTTAACCGGGAACCCGGAAAGGTACTTC. V and J are TRBV7-9 and TRBJ2-7; D is perhaps TRBD2 (5 bases). Germline CDR1 reads SEHNR; CDR2 reads FQNEAQ (reference sequence). The CDR3 runs to 14 residues. With 6 bases removed from V and 12 bases from J, the gap between germline ends came to 24 bases.

This clone was observed a single time. The J gene is TRBJ2-3, the V gene TRBV29-1, with a weak D call TRBD1 (6 bases). Trimming took off 4 bases at V and 4 bases at J, with 24 bases between the two ends. Germline CDR1 reads SQVTM; CDR2 reads ANQGSEA. This CDR3 is 17 amino acids long. The CDR3 sequence is CSVGYWGLGRGADTQYF. The CDR3 DNA is TGCAGCGTTGGTTACTGGGGCCTCGGCAGGGGAGCAGATACGCAGTATTTT.

As DNA, the CDR3 is TGTGCCAGCACCATCGGGACAGCGAACACCGGGGAGCTGTTTTTT. It is translated as CASTIGTANTGELFF. This rearrangement joins TRBV7-6 to TRBJ2-2, with TRBD1 matching 7 bases. Germline V gene lookup returns CDR1 SGHVS and CDR2 FNYEAQ. The CDR3 spans 15 residues. With V trimmed by 7 bases and J by 0 bases, 5 bases remained unmatched.

The sample holds a few counts of this clone. The chain joins TRBV7-2 to TRBJ2-5; 7 nucleotides agree with TRBD1. Germline-derived CDR1 and CDR2 are SGHTA and FQGNSA. With 3 bases clipped from V and 5 bases from J, the junction kept 3 bases outside the gene matches. CDR3 size: 13 residues. CDR3 nucleotide sequence: TGTGCCAGCAGCTTCCTCAGGGGGGAGACCCAGTACTTC. Translating it yields CASSFLRGETQYF.

The chain recombines TRBV29-1 with TRBJ2-1; 7 bases are shared with TRBD2. Losses at the gene ends were 6 bases for V and 8 bases for J; bases not matched to a gene: 19. The CDR3 length is 16 residues. CDR1 and CDR2 from the germline V gene are SQVTM and ANQGSEA. The CDR3 here is CSVNRLGEGRRYEQFF. DNA for the CDR3: TGCAGCGTAAACCGACTGGGGGAGGGCCGCCGTTATGAGCAGTTCTTC.

The chain joins TRBV5-6 to TRBJ1-1; TRBD1 is a possible D gene (5 bases). V lost 4 bases to trimming and J lost 4 bases, with 11 bases between them. The V gene's germline CDR1 is SGHDT and CDR2 YYEEEE. The CDR3 runs to 13 residues. The chain's CDR3 is CASSRREATEAFF. The CDR3 nucleotides are TGTGCCAGCAGCCGCAGGGAGGCCACTGAAGCTTTCTTT.

V is TRBV7-2 and J is TRBJ2-7, with 9 nucleotides matching TRBD2. Germline-derived CDR1 and CDR2 are SGHTA and FQGNSA. J was trimmed by 5 bases and V by 5 bases; bases with no gene match: 13. The CDR3 length is 16 residues. The CDR3 reads CASSPGGSGSVNEQYF. CDR3 nucleotides: TGTGCCAGCAGCCCAGGGGGTAGCGGGAGCGTCAACGAGCAGTACTTC.

The chain employs TRBV6-4 and TRBJ2-1; 10 bases fit TRBD2. The length of the CDR3 is 16 residues. Per germline, CDR1 MRHNA and CDR2 SNTAGT. The V gene end was trimmed by 0 bases and the J gene end by 2 bases; junction bases not matched to a gene: 1. CDR3 amino acids: CASSDSLAGAYNEQFF. The CDR3 nucleotides read TGTGCCAGCAGTGACTCTCTAGCGGGAGCCTACAATGAGCAGTTCTTC.

This clone was counted a few times. V and J are TRBV5-1 and TRBJ2-5, with a tentative D call TRBD1 (7 bases). Germline V gene lookup returns CDR1 SGHRS and CDR2 YFSETQ. V lost 1 base and J lost 4, with 20 bases in between. There are 17 residues in the CDR3. CDR3 nucleotides: TGCGCCAGCAGCTTGTTCGGAGGGGGCGCGGGGAGAGAGACCCAGTACTTC. Amino acid sequence: CASSLFGGGAGRETQYF.

Concerning this clone itself: Germline is not matched at one junction end, which may reflect a read error. The chain joins TRBV10-3 to TRBJ2-2, with TRBD2 matching over 13 bases. CDR3 length: 18 amino acids. Germline V gene lookup returns CDR1 ENHRY and CDR2 SYGVKD. This chain's CDR3 is CAISANQGLAGNAGELFF. DNA of the CDR3: TGTGCCATCAGTGCGAACCAGGGACTAGCGGGGAACGCCGGGGAGCTGTTTTTT.

The J gene is TRBJ2-2, the V gene TRBV4-1; D call uncertain. This CDR3 comprises 14 residues. V lost 3 bases and J 6 bases, leaving 11 bases between the germline ends. CDR1 and CDR2 (germline): MGHRA, YSYEKL. Here the CDR3 DNA reads TGCGCCAGCAGCCAGGGTCCCGAGGCCGGGGAGCTGTTTTTT. Translating gives CASSQGPEAGELFF.

J is TRBJ2-5 and V is TRBV21-1; the tabulated D call, TRBD2, remains unverified against the DNA. TRBV21-1 represents a pseudogene. This CDR3 spans 16 amino acids. The CDR3 loop reads CASTQDISGSPETQYF. The CDR3, as DNA: TGTGCCAGCACCCAGGACATTAGCGGGAGCCCCGAGACCCAGTACTTC.

The rearrangement uses TRBV5-3 and TRBJ1-2, with D hard to call. TRBV5-3 is an ORF; its function is uncertain. V was pared by 5 bases and J by 4 bases, with 15 bases between. This CDR3 is 14 amino acids long. The chain's CDR3 is CARSFRPGIYGYTF. The CDR3 nucleotides read TGTGCCAGAAGTTTCAGACCGGGAATCTATGGCTACACCTTC.